This T cell receptor beta chain was identified during a study of OX40 agonist ivuxolimab in advanced cancers. The wider study: In this cohort, patients received ivuxolimab, an agonistic anti-OX40 (CD134) antibody. Earlier anti-PD-1, anti-PD-L1 or anti-CTLA-4 therapy was permitted; 35% to 50% had received some.

Clones were sequenced by immunoSEQ multiplex PCR, and TCRdb holds only the in-frame ones, with some missing. The top ten clones hold roughly 30% of a sample with some 50,000 clones, 75% to 90% of them seen once. Patients with autoimmune history or systemic immunosuppression were excluded. The study sampled blood at baseline, cycle 4 day 1, and cycle 7 day 1. Trimming pared 4 bases from V and 6 bases from J, leaving 21 bases between. In germline, CDR1 is MNHEY, CDR2 SMNVEV (reference sequence). The CDR3 spans 16 residues. Material: CD4+ or CD8+ T cells sorted from blood, obtained in a trial of the OX40 agonist ivuxolimab. This receptor was taken from an adult with an advanced solid tumor such as melanoma, head and neck, liver or kidney cancer. The J gene is TRBJ2-5, the V gene TRBV27; D unresolved. The CDR3 DNA reads as TGTGCCAGCAGTTCCCCCTTCCACCCGGGCCCCCAGACCCAGTACTTC. This codes for CASSSPFHPGPQTQYF.